This TCR beta chain was retrieved from a study of T cells after yellow fever vaccination. CDR3 length: 18 amino acids. Germline CDR1 is MNHEY and CDR2 is SVGEGT. The V end lost 0 bases, the J end lost 0 bases, and 16 bases lay between the germline ends. Broader study findings: Post-booster samples contained most primary-vaccination clones (just under 98% CD4, roughly 88% CD8). High-abundance clonotypes from the bulk population could contaminate FACS-sorted repertoires.

Of note for this clonotype: What it binds is not known.

Template switching with 5'RACE generated the TCR cDNA and added a universal primer site and UMIs. TCRdb redid the calling of the 5' RACE reads with MiXCR, one entry per CDR3 protein. The table includes about 430,000 distinct CDR3 sequences, approximately 18% detected once. The TCR comes from a man aged 18 to 35 who received the YFV17D yellow fever vaccine. V is TRBV6-2 or TRBV6-3 and J is TRBJ2-3; either TRBD1 or TRBD2 may supply D (6 bases each). The sequenced sample was PBMCs, obtained before the yellow fever booster vaccination. In nucleotides, the CDR3 is TGTGCCAGCAGTTACTCGATTATTGGGGGGCGCAGCACAGATACGCAGTATTTT. It specifies CASSYSIIGGRSTDTQYF.